Listed here is a single T cell receptor beta chain. Its antigen is not known. This entry comes from a study of T cells in Graves' hyperthyroidism and ophthalmopathy. The study, taken as a whole, reports: Among thyroid clonotypes expanded above 0.001, most also appeared in blood.

Amplified TCR beta CDR3 regions derived from RNA transcripts. In the first-round RT-PCR of the TCR CDR3, the HTBI primer set was used. MiXCR, applied by TCRdb to the multiplex PCR reads, yields one record per CDR3 protein. The repertoire holds 560,000 or so distinct CDR3 sequences, with just under 20% as singletons. Ophthalmopathy patients all had a Clinical Activity Score of at least 3, a NOSPECS grade of at least 4 and disease under 3 months old. CDR1 SGDLS and CDR2 YYNGEE come from the germline V gene. The CDR3 covers 15 residues. The V gene end was trimmed by 2 bases and the J gene end by 4 bases; junction bases not matched to a gene: 6.

Material for sequencing was blood. This chain links TRBV9 with TRBJ2-5; TRBD1 matches 9 bases. The clonotype comes from a man in his forties or fifties with Graves' ophthalmopathy. The CDR3 DNA sequence: TGTGCCAGCAGCGTCCGGGGACAGGGAACAGAGACCCAGTACTTC. This encodes CASSVRGQGTETQYF.